These 22 T cell receptor beta chains were all obtained from the same sample, sequenced in a study of tumor-infiltrating lymphocytes in primary liver carcinoma (dated by TCRdb to about 2017). This sample was sequenced with an Illumina HiSeq 2500. TCRbeta-specific cDNA was reverse-transcribed from 500 ng total RNA using a constant-region primer and ProtoScript II reverse transcriptase. Construction of the TCRbeta libraries relied on three nested rounds of multiplex PCR, following a slightly modified ARM-PCR procedure. Multiplex TRBV1-TRBV30 forward primers and a Cbeta reverse primer were used in the first two PCR rounds, each of which was run for roughly 9 cycles. TCRdb ran its own pipeline on the public reads, namely fastp trimming at Q25 and MiXCR clone calling, and kept in-frame beta chains. Entries that share a CDR3 protein sequence are merged under the most common genes and DNA. Present in this sample are 100,000 to 150,000 distinct CDR3 sequences, around 60% of which were seen just once. Around 8.2% of the sample comes from the top ten.

Total RNA and DNA were co-extracted without cell sorting from roughly 20-30 mg of bulk tissue using the AllPrep DNA/RNA mini kit. The sample was liver tumor tissue from sampling region 3. This specimen's cell subset or site label, interpreted: tumor region T3, left-lateral pole. The receptor source for this set is a woman aged 55 to 70 with primary liver carcinoma and hepatitis B virus infection.

This clonotype was detected ten times or more. The chain couples TRBV5-6 to TRBJ2-2; perhaps TRBD2 as D (6 bases). The CDR3 length is 15 residues. The germline V gene encodes CDR1 SGHDT and CDR2 YYEEEE. The V end lost 1 base, the J end lost 4 bases, and 11 bases lay between the germline ends. CDR3 DNA: TGTGCCAGCAGCTTGTTCGGGAGAGCCACCGGGGAGCTGTTTTTT. Amino acids: CASSLFGRATGELFF.

Turning to this clonotype: At one of its ends the junction is not consistent with the germline gene, which may arise from a read error. This rearrangement joins TRBV7-8 to TRBJ2-2, with 14 bases that match TRBD2. This CDR3 has 17 residues. The germline gives CDR1 SGHVS, CDR2 FQNEAQ. The CDR3 sequence: CVSSLGTSGSNTGELFF. CDR3 coding DNA: TGTGTCAGCAGCTTAGGGACTAGCGGGAGTAACACCGGGGAGCTGTTTTTT.

In the case of this clonotype: The CDR3 carries no conserved terminal phenylalanine or tryptophan, so it likely arises from a read error. This sequence joins TRBV12-3 or TRBV12-4 and TRBJ2-2; no clear D. With 11 bases removed from V and 4 bases from J, the gap between germline ends came to 20 bases. CDR3 length equals 15 residues. CDR3 sequence reads: CARTKRKTSTGELFS. The CDR3 DNA reads as TGTGCCCGAACCAAAAGGAAAACCTCCACCGGGGAGCTGTTTTCT.

On this clonotype: At one end the junction does not follow the germline gene, possibly because of a read error. The chain joins TRBV12-3 or TRBV12-4 to TRBJ2-7; maybe TRBD1 (6 bases). The CDR3 is 14 residues long. Here the CDR3 reads CDSSLGTGSYEQYF. DNA of the CDR3: TGTGACAGCAGTTTGGGCACAGGGTCCTATGAGCAGTACTTC.

This clonotype was picked up many times. This rearrangement joins TRBV6-1 to TRBJ1-2; 7 bases align to TRBD1. Germline V CDR1 and CDR2: MNHNS, SASEGT. V dropped 8 bases and J dropped 8; count of bases not matched to a gene: 8. The CDR3 consists of 12 residues. The CDR3 DNA follows: TGTGCCAGCGGCCGACAGGGTCAAGGCTACACCTTC. The encoded protein is CASGRQGQGYTF.

The chain joins TRBV11-2 to TRBJ2-2; D is perhaps TRBD1 or TRBD2 (5 bases each). Germline assignment: CDR1 SGHAT and CDR2 FQNNGV. The CDR3 totals 15 residues. The V end was cut by 5 bases, the J end by 9 bases, with 19 bases between. This CDR3 is CASSPQQGPTRELFF. For the CDR3, the DNA is TGTGCCAGCAGCCCTCAGCAGGGACCGACCCGGGAGCTGTTTTTT.

The chain employs TRBV29-1 and TRBJ2-5; TRBD2 matches at 8 bases. The CDR3 has 16 amino acids. Germline assignment: CDR1 SQVTM and CDR2 ANQGSEA. V was pared by 7 bases and J by 2 bases, with 15 bases of the junction left unmatched. The CDR3 reads CSAGLVGGGLQETQYF. The CDR3 DNA reads TGCAGCGCGGGACTAGTGGGAGGTGGGCTGCAAGAGACCCAGTACTTC.

This clonotype occurred many times. The gene calls are TRBV6-6 and TRBJ2-7; the D gene could be TRBD1 or TRBD2 (5 bases each). V lost 5 bases, J lost 7 bases, and 12 bases lay in between. Germline CDR1 is MNHNY and CDR2 is SVGAGI (reference sequence). The CDR3 has 12 amino acids. CDR3 nucleotide sequence: TGTGCCAGCAGTATGGGGGTATGGGAGCAGTACTTC. Its protein product is CASSMGVWEQYF.

Remarks on this clonotype: One end of the junction varies from germline; a read error may be responsible. The J gene is TRBJ2-2, the V gene TRBV11-1, with D possibly being TRBD1 or TRBD2 (5 bases each). The CDR3 runs 14 residues. In germline, CDR1 is SGHAT, CDR2 FQDESV (reference sequence). The CDR3 bases are TGTGCCAGCAGACCGAGACTTGACACCAGGGAGCTGTTCTTT. Protein: CASRPRLDTRELFF.

This clonotype was found a few times. The chain joins TRBV28 to TRBJ2-5, with unresolved D. The CDR3 is 14 residues long. Per germline, CDR1 MDHEN and CDR2 SYDVKM. V lost 2 bases and J lost 3, with 10 bases in between. The DNA for the CDR3 is TGTGCCAGCAGTTTAATACCAGAGAAAGAGACCCAGTACTTC. Its translation: CASSLIPEKETQYF.

As for this clonotype: It is likely a read error, because the conserved phenylalanine at the end of the CDR3 is missing. The J gene is TRBJ2-2, the V gene TRBV14, with TRBD1 identical over 9 bases. The CDR3 length is 21 residues. The germline gives CDR1 SGHDN, CDR2 FVKESK. Trimming at V came to 4 bases and at J to 4 bases, leaving 22 bases not matched to a gene. The DNA of the CDR3 is TGTGCCAGCAGCCGAGATACACCACACGAATTCCGGGACAGGGCCACCGGGGAGCTGTTTTAT. Translating gives CASSRDTPHEFRDRATGELFY.

Remarks on this clonotype: A junction end diverges from the germline sequence, so it may reflect a read error. The chain joins TRBV11-2 to TRBJ1-1; the D gene is possibly TRBD1 (5 bases). CDR3 size: 19 residues. CDR1 is SGHAT and CDR2 is FQNNGV in the germline V gene. CDR3 coding DNA: TGTACCAGCGGCTCCTTAATTAGGACGGGGGGGGTCATAAACACTGAAGCTTTCTTT. Protein: CTSGSLIRTGGVINTEAFF.

This clonotype turned up a few times. An end of the junction does not agree with germline; a read error may underlie this. The chain employs TRBV11-3 and TRBJ2-1, with 10 nucleotides matching TRBD2. This CDR3 has 15 amino acids. Germline V gene data show CDR1 as SGHNT and CDR2 as YENEEA. CDR3 coding DNA: TGTGCGAGCAACTTAGGAACTAGCGGGAAACTTGAGCAGTTCTTC. Translation gives CASNLGTSGKLEQFF. The whole variable domain, filled in from reference TRBV11-3 and TRBJ2-1, reads EAGVVQSPRYKIIEKKQPVAFWCNPISGHNTLYWYLQNLGQGPELLIRYENEEAVDDSQLPKDRFSAERLKGVDSTLKIQPAELGDSAVYLCASNLGTSGKLEQFFGPGTRLTVL.

With regard to this clonotype: A much larger clone differs by one base, so this may be a read error. The CDR3 DNA reads as TGCGCCAGCAGCCCTGCGGGGGCCACTGAACCTTTCTTT. This sequence encodes CASSPAGATEPFF. This chain connects TRBV5-1 to TRBJ1-1; TRBD1 might be the D (6 bases). Germline V gene sequence: CDR1 SGHRS, CDR2 YFSETQ. The CDR3 has 13 amino acids.

About this clonotype: Its ends do not fully match the called genes, so a read error is possible. The genes are TRBV6-5 and TRBJ1-2; TRBD1 might be the D (5 bases). The length of the CDR3 is 13 residues. Looked up from germline, CDR1 is MNHEY and CDR2 is SVGAGI. CDR3 loop: CAGSYSTEWGYTF. CDR3 bases: TGTGCCGGCAGTTACTCGACAGAGTGGGGCTACACCTTC.

Details on this clonotype: At one of its ends the junction is not consistent with the germline gene, which may arise from a read error. This chain links TRBV6-1 with TRBJ2-7; D is undetermined. In germline, CDR1 is MNHNS, CDR2 SASEGT. The CDR3 covers 14 residues. CDR3 in DNA: TGTACCAGCAGATGTGAGGATAGCTCCTACGAGCAGTACTTC. Protein: CTSRCEDSSYEQYF.

In its sample, this clonotype was seen many times. V is TRBV6-5 and J is TRBJ1-1; TRBD1 aligns across 8 bases. J gave up 7 bases and V 4 bases, and 8 bases lay outside the gene matches. The CDR3 covers 14 residues. The germline V gene encodes CDR1 MNHEY and CDR2 SVGAGI. CDR3 sequence: CASSSTTGQVEAFF. CDR3 sequence (DNA): TGTGCCAGCAGTTCAACCACGGGACAGGTTGAAGCTTTCTTT.

The chain joins TRBV11-1 to TRBJ2-4; TRBD2 aligns across 10 bases. The CDR3 consists of 17 residues. Germline CDR1 and CDR2: SGHAT and FQDESV (reference sequence). Trimming took 4 bases from V and 3 from J; bases not matched to a gene: 9. The CDR3 DNA is TGTGCCAGCAGCTCGATAAGGACTAGCGGCAACAAAAACATTCAGTACTTC. Translating it yields CASSSIRTSGNKNIQYF.

About this clonotype: The CDR3 does not end in the conserved phenylalanine or tryptophan, so this is likely a read error. Here the CDR3 reads CSAQDRGRTSEQYL. DNA for the CDR3: TGCAGCGCGCAGGACAGGGGGCGTACCTCAGAGCAGTACCTC. This chain uses TRBV29-1 with TRBJ2-7; 11 bases map to TRBD1. This CDR3 is 14 amino acids long. Losses at the gene ends were 7 bases for V and 7 bases for J; bases not matched to a gene: 12. Germline V gene data show CDR1 as SQVTM and CDR2 as ANQGSEA.

Regarding this clonotype: Compared with germline, one end of the junction differs, possibly owing to a read error. This rearrangement joins TRBV28 to TRBJ1-1, with no clear D. Germline loops: CDR1 MDHEN, CDR2 SYDVKM. This CDR3 has 13 residues. CDR3 loop: CTSRKFPNTEAFF. CDR3 DNA sequence: TGCACCAGCAGAAAATTCCCGAACACTGAAGCTTTCTTT.

As to this clonotype: Germline and junction disagree at one end, which may indicate a read error. The V gene is TRBV6-5, the J gene TRBJ2-7, with D possibly TRBD2 on 6 matching bases. From germline, CDR1 is MNHEY and CDR2 SVGAGI. This CDR3 has 15 amino acids. The CDR3 reads CTSSYLLAGNYEQYF. The CDR3 DNA follows: TGTACCAGCAGTTACTTACTAGCAGGTAATTACGAGCAGTACTTC.

Comments on this clonotype: The final CDR3 position lacks the conserved phenylalanine or tryptophan, pointing to a likely read error. As DNA, the CDR3 is TGCGCCAGCAGCCAAGACGTGTACGGAGATATCTACGAGCAGTACTCC. Translating gives CASSQDVYGDIYEQYS. The rearrangement joins TRBV4-1 to TRBJ2-7; D is ambiguous. Germline CDR1 reads MGHRA; CDR2 reads YSYEKL. V shed 0 bases and J shed 3 bases, with 15 bases lying between them. This CDR3 has 16 amino acids.